What follows are 18 T cell receptor beta chains derived from one specimen sequenced in a study of cytotoxic CD8 clonotypes in ibrutinib-treated CLL. TCRdb's copy holds only in-frame clones and misses some; the assay was immunoSEQ multiplex PCR. The sample includes some 140,000 clones, 84% seen only once; the top ten take around 3.3%. The source was PBMCs, collected after 24 months of ibrutinib treatment. The receptors originated from a human donor with chronic lymphocytic leukemia.

This clone was seen more than once but under ten times. The chain uses TRBV27 and TRBJ2-3, with D unresolved. V gave up 5 bases and J gave up 6 bases, with 6 bases separating them. The germline gives CDR1 MNHEY, CDR2 SMNVEV (reference sequence). This CDR3 region has 11 residues. The CDR3 nucleotides read TGTGCCAGCAGTCCCGGGGATACGCAGTATTTT. It is translated as CASSPGDTQYF.

This chain uses TRBV7-2 with TRBJ2-7; unclear D gene. The germline CDR1 and CDR2 sequences are SGHTA and FQGNSA. CDR3 length: 11 residues. The V end was cut by 5 bases, the J end by 4 bases, with 6 bases between. This chain's CDR3 is CASSNKYEQYF. Here the CDR3 DNA reads TGTGCCAGCAGCAACAAGTACGAGCAGTACTTC.

The chain couples TRBV6-6 to TRBJ1-1; D is undetermined. CDR3 length equals 13 residues. Per the germline V gene, CDR1 is MNHNY and CDR2 is SVGAGI (reference sequence). V was trimmed by 6 bases and J by 3 bases, leaving 11 bases between them. CDR3 coding DNA: TGTGCCAGCAGCCATCCGGGCGACACTGAAGCTTTCTTT. It is translated as CASSHPGDTEAFF.

The CDR3 coding sequence is TGTGCCAGCAGGCTAGCGGGGTCTAGCACAGATACGCAGTATTTT. It yields the protein CASRLAGSSTDTQYF. The chain joins TRBV6-4 to TRBJ2-3; 9 positions match TRBD2. This CDR3 contains 15 residues. CDR1 is MRHNA and CDR2 is SNTAGT in the germline V gene. Trimming at V came to 6 bases and at J to 0 bases, leaving 4 bases not matched to a gene.

This rearrangement joins TRBV9 to TRBJ1-1, with D uncertain. The CDR3 has 13 amino acids. V was cut by 4 bases and J by 3 bases, with 10 bases left in between. The germline gives CDR1 SGDLS, CDR2 YYNGEE. The CDR3 bases are TGTGCCAGCAGCCTACCATCGGACACTGAAGCTTTCTTT. It yields the protein CASSLPSDTEAFF.

The rearrangement joins TRBV4-3 to TRBJ1-1; D not resolved. Germline V lookup: CDR1 LGHNA, CDR2 YSLEER. This CDR3 comprises 13 residues. V shed 4 bases and J shed 0 bases, with 6 bases lying between them. The CDR3 DNA reads as TGCGCCAGCAGCCGTGGTCTGAACACTGAAGCTTTCTTT. This gives the protein CASSRGLNTEAFF.

J is TRBJ1-3 and V is TRBV6-5; D may be TRBD1 (5 bases). This CDR3 spans 14 amino acids. With 3 bases removed from V and 3 bases from J, the gap between germline ends came to 9 bases. The germline V gene has CDR1 MNHEY and CDR2 SVGAGI. The CDR3 DNA follows: TGTGCCAGCAGTTATGGGGGGGTTGGAAACACCATATATTTT. This translates into CASSYGGVGNTIYF.

The chain has TRBV15 and TRBJ2-3; no clear D gene. Per germline, CDR1 LNHNV and CDR2 YYDKDF (reference sequence). V gave up 3 bases and J gave up 1 base, with 8 bases separating them. The CDR3 sequence is 14 residues long. The CDR3 spells CATSSPRGTDTQYF. The CDR3, as DNA: TGTGCCACCAGCAGTCCTAGGGGCACAGATACGCAGTATTTT.

This chain links TRBV5-1 with TRBJ2-3, with 13 bases that match TRBD2. Germline V gene data show CDR1 as SGHRS and CDR2 as YFSETQ. This CDR3 region has 17 residues. V dropped 4 bases and J dropped 0; count of bases not matched to a gene: 5. The chain's CDR3 is CASSKGLAGLSTDTQYF. Here the CDR3 DNA reads TGCGCCAGCAGCAAGGGACTAGCGGGGCTTAGCACAGATACGCAGTATTTT.

V gene TRBV7-9 combines with J gene TRBJ1-1; D call uncertain. The germline V and J ends were trimmed by 6 bases and 0 bases, with 26 bases remaining between them. Germline V gene sequence: CDR1 SEHNR, CDR2 FQNEAQ (reference sequence). This CDR3 has 19 amino acids. As DNA, the CDR3 is TGTGCCAGCAGACGTACCAACTTGAGTCGAAAGGCCCTGAACACTGAAGCTTTCTTT. Translating gives CASRRTNLSRKALNTEAFF.

This sequence joins TRBV6-5 and TRBJ1-3, with D perhaps matching TRBD1 (6 bases). Germline CDR1 is MNHEY and CDR2 is SVGAGI. V was shortened by 5 bases and J by 0 bases, with 8 bases between the two germline ends. This CDR3 has 14 residues. CDR3 region: CASSVQGSGNTIYF. CDR3 sequence (DNA): TGTGCCAGCAGTGTACAGGGCTCTGGAAACACCATATATTTT.

This clone was detected a few times. The gene calls are TRBV4-2 and TRBJ1-4; D unclear. CDR1 is LGHNA and CDR2 is YNFKEQ in the germline V gene. The CDR3 spans 14 residues. The V gene lost 0 bases and the J gene lost 7 bases, with 9 bases spanning the gap. CDR3 sequence: CASSQDLRGEKLFF. The CDR3 bases are TGTGCCAGCAGCCAAGATCTCCGGGGTGAAAAACTGTTTTTT.

V usage is TRBV27 and J usage is TRBJ2-7; 9 bases fit TRBD1. V lost 6 bases and J lost 5; bases outside the gene matches: 17. The CDR3 consists of 17 residues. Germline loops: CDR1 MNHEY, CDR2 SMNVEV (reference sequence). The CDR3 reads CASRLRGLGQGSHEQYF. The CDR3, as DNA: TGTGCCAGCAGATTAAGGGGTTTGGGACAGGGTTCCCACGAGCAGTACTTC.

This chain joins TRBV27 and TRBJ1-5; TRBD1 might be the D (5 bases). V lost 3 bases and J 0 bases, leaving 9 bases between the germline ends. The CDR3 sequence is 15 residues long. Germline values: CDR1 MNHEY, CDR2 SMNVEV (reference sequence). This CDR3 is CASSFRGSSNQPQHF. Here the CDR3 DNA reads TGTGCCAGCAGTTTCCGGGGCTCTAGCAATCAGCCCCAGCATTTT.

The table lists this clone with a few counts. The V and J genes are TRBV11-2 and TRBJ2-7; D remains ambiguous. The length of the CDR3 is 15 residues. V was pared by 5 bases and J by 0 bases, with 14 bases between. Germline V gene sequence: CDR1 SGHAT, CDR2 FQNNGV. CDR3 region: CASSQRWPLSYEQYF. The DNA for the CDR3 is TGTGCCAGCAGCCAAAGGTGGCCCCTCTCCTACGAGCAGTACTTC.

The chain uses TRBV5-1 and TRBJ2-2; tentative D call: TRBD2 (6 bases). The CDR3 has 14 residues. V lost 4 bases and J 7 bases, leaving 14 bases between the germline ends. The germline gives CDR1 SGHRS, CDR2 YFSETQ. CDR3 loop: CASSPMEGIGELFF. As DNA, the CDR3 is TGCGCCAGCAGCCCCATGGAGGGGATCGGGGAGCTGTTTTTT.

The chain combines TRBV7-2 with TRBJ1-2; the D gene is possibly TRBD1 (6 bases). V lost 2 bases, J lost 8 bases, and 18 bases lay in between. The CDR3 loop spans 15 amino acids. The germline gives CDR1 SGHTA, CDR2 FQGNSA. The CDR3 nucleotides read TGTGCCAGCAGCTTAAACTTCAAATCAGGGGACGGCTACACCTTC. This translates into CASSLNFKSGDGYTF.

The V gene is TRBV7-2, the J gene TRBJ2-3, with a weak D call TRBD2 (5 bases). Per germline, CDR1 SGHTA and CDR2 FQGNSA. This CDR3 has 14 amino acids. V shed 5 bases and J shed 1 base, with 10 bases lying between them. CDR3: CASSTGSRTDTQYF. The CDR3 coding sequence is TGTGCCAGCAGCACGGGATCCCGCACAGATACGCAGTATTTT.